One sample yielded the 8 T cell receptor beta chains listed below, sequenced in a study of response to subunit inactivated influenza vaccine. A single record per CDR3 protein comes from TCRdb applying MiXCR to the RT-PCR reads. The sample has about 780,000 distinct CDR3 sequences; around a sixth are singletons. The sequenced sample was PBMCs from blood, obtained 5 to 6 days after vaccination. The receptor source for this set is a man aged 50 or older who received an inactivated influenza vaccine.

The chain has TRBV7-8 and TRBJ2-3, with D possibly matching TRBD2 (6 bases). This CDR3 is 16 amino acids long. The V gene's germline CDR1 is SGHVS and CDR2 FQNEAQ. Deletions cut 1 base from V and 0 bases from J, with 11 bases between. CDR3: CASSLGSGRSTDTQYF. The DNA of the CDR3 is TGTGCCAGCAGCTTAGGTAGCGGACGGAGCACAGATACGCAGTATTTT.

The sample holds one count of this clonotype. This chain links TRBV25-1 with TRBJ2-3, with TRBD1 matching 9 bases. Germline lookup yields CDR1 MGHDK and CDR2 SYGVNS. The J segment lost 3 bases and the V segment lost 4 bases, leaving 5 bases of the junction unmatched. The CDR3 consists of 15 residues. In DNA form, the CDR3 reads TGTGCCAGCAGTGTTTACAGGGGGCGGACAGATACGCAGTATTTT. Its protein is CASSVYRGRTDTQYF.

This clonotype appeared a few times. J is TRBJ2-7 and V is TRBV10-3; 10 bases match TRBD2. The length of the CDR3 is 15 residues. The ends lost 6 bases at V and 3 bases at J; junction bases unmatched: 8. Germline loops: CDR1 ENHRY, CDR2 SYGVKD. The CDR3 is CAISKKREGRYEQYF. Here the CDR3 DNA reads TGTGCCATCAGCAAAAAGCGGGAGGGCCGCTACGAGCAGTACTTC.

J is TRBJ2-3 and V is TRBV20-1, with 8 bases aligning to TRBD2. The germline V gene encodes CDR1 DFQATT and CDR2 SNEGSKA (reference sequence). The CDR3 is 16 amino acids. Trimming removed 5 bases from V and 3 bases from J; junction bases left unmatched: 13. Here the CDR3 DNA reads TGCAGTGCTGCCCGGGCGGGCAGCGGGAGAACAGATACGCAGTATTTT. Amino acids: CSAARAGSGRTDTQYF.

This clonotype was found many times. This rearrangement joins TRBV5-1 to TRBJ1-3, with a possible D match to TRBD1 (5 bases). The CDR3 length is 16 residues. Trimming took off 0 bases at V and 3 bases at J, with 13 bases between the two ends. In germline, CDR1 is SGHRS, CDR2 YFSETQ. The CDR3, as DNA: TGCGCCAGCAGCTTGGAAAGCAGGGTCGTTGGAAACACCATATATTTT. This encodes CASSLESRVVGNTIYF.

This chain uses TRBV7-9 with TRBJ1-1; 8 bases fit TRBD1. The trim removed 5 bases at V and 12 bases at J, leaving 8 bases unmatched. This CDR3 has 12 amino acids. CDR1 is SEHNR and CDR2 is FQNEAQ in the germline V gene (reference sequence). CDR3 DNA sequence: TGTGCCAGCAGCCCAGGGACAGGCGTTACTTTCTTT. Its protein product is CASSPGTGVTFF.

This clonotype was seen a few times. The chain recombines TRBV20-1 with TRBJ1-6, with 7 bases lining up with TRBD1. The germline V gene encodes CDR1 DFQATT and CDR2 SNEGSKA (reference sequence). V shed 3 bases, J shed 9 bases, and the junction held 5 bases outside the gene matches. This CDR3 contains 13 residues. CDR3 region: CSASENRGSPLHF. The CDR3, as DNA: TGCAGTGCTAGTGAAAACAGGGGTTCACCCCTCCACTTT.

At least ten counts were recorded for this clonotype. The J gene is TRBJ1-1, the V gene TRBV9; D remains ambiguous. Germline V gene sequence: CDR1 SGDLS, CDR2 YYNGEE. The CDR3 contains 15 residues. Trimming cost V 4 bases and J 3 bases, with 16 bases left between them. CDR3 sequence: CASSPHSAQDTEAFF. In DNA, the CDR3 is TGTGCCAGCAGCCCCCACAGCGCCCAAGACACTGAAGCTTTCTTT.